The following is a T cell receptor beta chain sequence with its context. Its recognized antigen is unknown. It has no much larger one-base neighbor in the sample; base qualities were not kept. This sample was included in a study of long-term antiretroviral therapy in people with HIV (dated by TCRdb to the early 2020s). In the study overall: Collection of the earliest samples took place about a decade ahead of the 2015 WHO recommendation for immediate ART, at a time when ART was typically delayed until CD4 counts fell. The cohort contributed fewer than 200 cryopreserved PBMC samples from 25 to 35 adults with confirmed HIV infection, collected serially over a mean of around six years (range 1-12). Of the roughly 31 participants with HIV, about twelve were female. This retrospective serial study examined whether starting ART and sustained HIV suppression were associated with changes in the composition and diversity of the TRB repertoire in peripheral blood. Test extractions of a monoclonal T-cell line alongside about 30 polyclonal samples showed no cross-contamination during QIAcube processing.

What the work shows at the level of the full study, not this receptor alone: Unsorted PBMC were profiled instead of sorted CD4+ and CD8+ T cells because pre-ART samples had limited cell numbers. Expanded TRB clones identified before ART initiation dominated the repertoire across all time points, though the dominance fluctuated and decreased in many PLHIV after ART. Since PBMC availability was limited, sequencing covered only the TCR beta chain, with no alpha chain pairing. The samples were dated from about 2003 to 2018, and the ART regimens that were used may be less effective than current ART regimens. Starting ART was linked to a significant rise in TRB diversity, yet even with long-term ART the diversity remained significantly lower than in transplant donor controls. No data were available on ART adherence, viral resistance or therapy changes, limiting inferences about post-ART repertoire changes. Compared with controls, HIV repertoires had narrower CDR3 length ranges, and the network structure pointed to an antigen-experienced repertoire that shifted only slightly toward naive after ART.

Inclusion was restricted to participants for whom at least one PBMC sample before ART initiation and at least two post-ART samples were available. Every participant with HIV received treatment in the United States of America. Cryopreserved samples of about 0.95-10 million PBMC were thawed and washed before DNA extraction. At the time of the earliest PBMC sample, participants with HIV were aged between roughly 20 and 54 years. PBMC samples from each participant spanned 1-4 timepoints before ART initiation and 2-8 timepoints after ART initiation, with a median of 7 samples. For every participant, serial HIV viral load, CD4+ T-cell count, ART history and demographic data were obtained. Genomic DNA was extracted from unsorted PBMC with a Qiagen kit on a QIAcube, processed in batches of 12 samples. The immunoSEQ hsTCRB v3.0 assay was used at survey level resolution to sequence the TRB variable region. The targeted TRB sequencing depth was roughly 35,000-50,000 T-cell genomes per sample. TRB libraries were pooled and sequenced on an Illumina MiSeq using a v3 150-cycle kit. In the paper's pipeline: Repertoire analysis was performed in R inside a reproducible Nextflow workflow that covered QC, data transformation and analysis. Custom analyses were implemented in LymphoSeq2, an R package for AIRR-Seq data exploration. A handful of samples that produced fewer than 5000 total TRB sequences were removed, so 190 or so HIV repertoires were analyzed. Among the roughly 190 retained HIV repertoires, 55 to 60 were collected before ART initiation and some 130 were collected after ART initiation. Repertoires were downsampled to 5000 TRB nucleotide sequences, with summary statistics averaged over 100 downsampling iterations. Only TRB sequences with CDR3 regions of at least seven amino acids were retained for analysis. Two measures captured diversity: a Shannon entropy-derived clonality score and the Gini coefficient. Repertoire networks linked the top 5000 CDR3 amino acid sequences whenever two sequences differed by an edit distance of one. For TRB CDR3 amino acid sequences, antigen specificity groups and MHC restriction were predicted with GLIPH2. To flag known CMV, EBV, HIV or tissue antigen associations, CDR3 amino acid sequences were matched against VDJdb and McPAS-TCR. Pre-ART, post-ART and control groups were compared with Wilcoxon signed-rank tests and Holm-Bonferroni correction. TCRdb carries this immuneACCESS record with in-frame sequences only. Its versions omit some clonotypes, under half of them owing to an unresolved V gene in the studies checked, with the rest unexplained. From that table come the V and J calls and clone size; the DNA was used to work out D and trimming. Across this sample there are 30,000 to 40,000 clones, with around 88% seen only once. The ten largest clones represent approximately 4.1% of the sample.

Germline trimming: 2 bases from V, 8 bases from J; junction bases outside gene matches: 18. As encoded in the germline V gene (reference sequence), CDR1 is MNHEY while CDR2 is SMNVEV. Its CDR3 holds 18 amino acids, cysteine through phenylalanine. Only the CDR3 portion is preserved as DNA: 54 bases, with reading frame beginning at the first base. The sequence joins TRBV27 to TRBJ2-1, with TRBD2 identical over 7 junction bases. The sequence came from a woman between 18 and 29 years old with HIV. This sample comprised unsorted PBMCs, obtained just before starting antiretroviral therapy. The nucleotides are TGTGCCAGCAGTTTAGAGGGGATAGGCGGGAGTCCCCACCATGAGCAGTTCTTC. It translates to CASSLEGIGGSPHHEQFF.